This is a list of T cell receptor beta chains from one sample in a study of shared clonotypes between healthy human individuals. This table comes from immunoSEQ multiplex PCR, and its TCRdb copy is limited to in-frame clones, with some not included. The sample yields around 2.5 million clones, 93% seen once. Material: naive CD4+ T cells from PBMCs. Receptor source: a man aged 18 to 35 in good health. Some clones in this sample may be carry-over from other donors' samples. CDR3s include the opening cysteine and the closing phenylalanine or tryptophan. The D gene is left open where the match is weak. Size is omitted from some rows. Given values are once, few, many or a class for expanded clones.

V gene	clone size	D gene	J gene	CDR3 protein	CDR3 DNA
TRBV5-1	NA	NA	TRBJ2-1	CASSLGSPLNEQFF	TGCGCCAGCAGCTTGGGCAGCCCACTAAATGAGCAGTTCTTC
TRBV4-2	NA	TRBD2	TRBJ2-3	CASSQDGSGSTDTRYF	TGTGCCAGCAGCCAAGATGGAAGCGGGAGTACAGATACGCGGTATTTT
TRBV5-5	NA	NA	TRBJ2-1	CASSFPFGDYNEQFF	TGTGCCAGCAGCTTTCCTTTTGGGGACTACAATGAGCAGTTCTTC
TRBV5-1	NA	TRBD1	TRBJ2-7	CASSLDRTGQDEQYF	TGCGCCAGCAGCTTGGATAGGACAGGGCAAGACGAGCAGTACTTC
TRBV5-1	NA	TRBD1	TRBJ1-1	CASSSDGTGVTEAFF	TGCGCCAGCAGCTCCGACGGGACAGGGGTCACTGAAGCTTTCTTT
TRBV11-2	NA	NA	TRBJ1-5	CASSLEPSQPQHF	TGTGCCAGCAGCTTAGAACCCTCCCAGCCCCAGCATTTT
TRBV7-3	NA	NA	TRBJ2-3	CASSDRLADTQYF	TGTGCCAGCAGCGACCGACTTGCAGATACGCAGTATTTT
TRBV18	NA	NA	TRBJ2-1	CASSPSDGANEQFF	TGTGCCAGCTCACCTTCTGATGGAGCCAATGAGCAGTTCTTC
TRBV28	NA	NA	TRBJ2-1	CASSLTGPSYNEQFF	TGTGCCAGCAGTTTAACGGGACCCTCCTACAATGAGCAGTTCTTC
TRBV6-6	once	NA	TRBJ1-4	CASSRRGEKLFF	TGTGCCAGCAGCCGCCGAGGTGAAAAACTGTTTTTT
TRBV11-2	NA	TRBD1	TRBJ2-1	CASSLDPGQGKRNEQFF	TGTGCCAGCAGCTTAGATCCGGGACAGGGGAAGAGGAATGAGCAGTTCTTC
TRBV5-1	NA	NA	TRBJ2-5	CASSLVSWETQYF	TGCGCCAGCAGCTTAGTATCCTGGGAGACCCAGTACTTC
TRBV5-4	NA	NA	TRBJ1-1	CASSFQGNTEAFF	TGTGCCAGCAGCTTTCAAGGGAACACTGAAGCTTTCTTT